This TCR beta chain was retrieved from a study of blood T cell repertoires in COVID-19. Per the study methods: By means of reference gene primer amplification, nucleated cell counts were estimated. Produced via immunoSEQ multiplex PCR; TCRdb's table is partial and in-frame only. V, J and clone size are taken as reported in that table, and D and trimming were inferred from the DNA itself. The sample lists 250,000 or so clones, around 86% occurring once. This clone was seen a handful of times. Germline-derived CDR1 and CDR2 are SGHTS and YDEGEE. Trimming left V 5 bases short and J 2 bases short, with 14 bases between. The CDR3 contains 14 residues.

The rearrangement uses TRBV5-8 and TRBJ2-7; perhaps TRBD1 as D (6 bases). This clonotype was sampled from a woman in her late teens or twenties who had recovered from COVID-19. Input material: PBMCs or T cells enriched from blood (not recorded which). The CDR3 is CASRDRYSAYEQYF. CDR3 coding DNA: TGTGCCAGCAGGGACAGATACTCGGCCTACGAGCAGTACTTC.